The 11 T cell receptor beta chains given below trace back to one sample, sequenced in a study of blood T cells in healthy people across ages. The authors ran a second PCR of 7 to 11 cycles using a sample-barcoded 5' primer and a J-beta primer mix. One entry per CDR3 protein, called by TCRdb with MiXCR from the 5' RACE reads. This table holds 1.5 million to 2 million distinct CDR3 sequences, 28% found once. What was sequenced was blood. The receptor set was obtained from a woman aged 25-40 years in good health.

V gene TRBV28 combines with J gene TRBJ1-1; 9 bases map to TRBD1. CDR3 size: 20 residues. Per the germline V gene, CDR1 is MDHEN and CDR2 is SYDVKM. J gave up 0 bases and V 5 bases, and 19 bases lay outside the gene matches. CDR3 protein: CASSLPLGQGFGDMNTEAFF. The CDR3 nucleotides are TGTGCCAGCAGTCTCCCTCTAGGACAGGGGTTTGGGGACATGAACACTGAAGCTTTCTTT.

The V call is TRBV2, the J call TRBJ1-1; D call uncertain. The CDR3 covers 12 residues. The germline CDR1 and CDR2 sequences are SNHLY and FYNNEI. V lost 7 bases and J 9 bases, leaving 15 bases between the germline ends. The CDR3 region is CASTPDPAQAFF. CDR3 DNA sequence: TGTGCCAGCACTCCAGACCCCGCTCAAGCTTTCTTT. Looking up the rest from reference TRBV2 and TRBJ1-1 gives the full variable domain: EPEVTQTPSHQVTQMGQEVILRCVPISNHLYFYWYRQILGQKVEFLVSFYNNEISEKSEIFDDQFSVERPDGSNFTLKIRSTKLEDSAMYFCASTPDPAQAFFGQGTRLTVV.

The J gene is TRBJ2-1, the V gene TRBV7-6, with TRBD2 matching 9 bases. J was trimmed by 8 bases and V by 4 bases; bases with no gene match: 21. The CDR3 covers 19 residues. The germline gives CDR1 SGHVS, CDR2 FNYEAQ. CDR3 residues: CASSYGLARKRMSGYEQFF. The CDR3 coding sequence is TGTGCCAGCAGCTATGGACTAGCGCGGAAGAGGATGTCTGGGTATGAGCAGTTCTTC.

This clonotype has at least ten counts. The junction departs from germline at one end; a sequencing error may be responsible. The rearrangement uses TRBV5-1 and TRBJ2-7; 8 nucleotides match TRBD1. Germline V gives CDR1 SGHRS, CDR2 YFSETQ. The CDR3 is 14 amino acids. CDR3: CASASGTGSHEQYF. CDR3 DNA: TGCGCCAGCGCTTCCGGGACAGGCTCCCACGAGCAGTACTTC.

This clonotype was found a few times. The rearrangement joins TRBV27 to TRBJ1-3; tentatively, D is TRBD1 (5 bases). The CDR3 runs to 14 residues. In germline, CDR1 is MNHEY, CDR2 SMNVEV (reference sequence). V was shortened by 6 bases and J by 2 bases, with 11 bases between the two germline ends. The CDR3 spells CASSSLGAGNTIYF. Here the CDR3 DNA reads TGTGCCAGCAGCTCCTTGGGGGCTGGAAACACCATATATTTT.

This clonotype was counted a few times. The chain joins TRBV2 to TRBJ2-3, with TRBD2 matching 10 bases. CDR1 SNHLY and CDR2 FYNNEI come from the germline V gene. The CDR3 is 15 amino acids. The trim removed 7 bases at V and 1 base at J, leaving 5 bases unmatched. CDR3 sequence: CASKRGGRGTDTQYF. DNA for the CDR3: TGTGCCAGCAAGCGGGGGGGTCGGGGCACAGATACGCAGTATTTT.

This clonotype was seen a single time. The chain uses TRBV4-2 and TRBJ2-4; D remains ambiguous. Trimming stripped 0 bases from V and 13 bases from J, with 13 bases between. Germline V CDR1 and CDR2: LGHNA, YNFKEQ. This CDR3 is built from 13 residues. CDR3 region: CASSQDIDGEQYF. The CDR3 DNA reads TGTGCCAGCAGCCAAGATATAGACGGTGAGCAGTACTTC.

The chain has TRBV30 and TRBJ2-4, with 8 bases aligning to TRBD1. The J call may be in error: the DNA end matches TRBJ2-7 better. This CDR3 contains 14 residues. Germline CDR1 reads GTSNPN; CDR2 reads SVGIG (reference sequence). The CDR3 DNA reads as TGTGCCTGGAGTGTACACCAGGGGGCAAACGAGCAGTACTTC. As protein: CAWSVHQGANEQYF.

As for this clonotype: A much more abundant neighbour one base away suggests this may be a read error. The V call is TRBV27, the J call TRBJ2-5; D call uncertain. The CDR3 covers 13 residues. The germline V gene has CDR1 MNHEY and CDR2 SMNVEV (reference sequence). Trimming removed 7 bases from V and 1 base from J, with 10 bases in between. The CDR3 DNA follows: TGTGCCAGCAAGTCCCTCGGCCAAGAGACCCAGTACTTC. The encoded protein is CASKSLGQETQYF.

The chain links TRBV12-5 to TRBJ2-5; TRBD2 agrees at 10 bases. V was pared by 1 base and J by 5 bases, with 10 bases of the junction left unmatched. The germline V gene has CDR1 LGHNT and CDR2 FRNRAP. This CDR3 region has 17 residues. DNA of the CDR3: TGTGCTAGTGGTTTGGACCTACTAGCGGGGTTTGTGGAGACCCAGTACTTC. Protein: CASGLDLLAGFVETQYF.

The chain is built from TRBV11-2 and TRBJ2-1; 10 bases map to TRBD2. V was clipped by 1 base and J by 13 bases; unmatched bases: 10. Germline V CDR1 and CDR2: SGHAT, FQNNGV. CDR3 length equals 15 residues. DNA for the CDR3: TGTGCCAGCAGCTTAGGCCAGCGGGAGGGCCTTTTTCAGTTCTTC. Protein sequence: CASSLGQREGLFQFF.